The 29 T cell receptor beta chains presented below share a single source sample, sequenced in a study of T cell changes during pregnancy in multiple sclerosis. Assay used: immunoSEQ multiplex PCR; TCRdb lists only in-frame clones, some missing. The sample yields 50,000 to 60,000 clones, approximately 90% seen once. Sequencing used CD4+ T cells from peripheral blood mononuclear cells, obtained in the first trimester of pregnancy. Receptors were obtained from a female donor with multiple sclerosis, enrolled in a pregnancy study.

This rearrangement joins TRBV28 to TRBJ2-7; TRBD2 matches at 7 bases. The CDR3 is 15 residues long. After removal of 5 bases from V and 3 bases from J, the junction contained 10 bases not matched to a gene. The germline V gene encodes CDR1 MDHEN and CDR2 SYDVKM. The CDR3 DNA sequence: TGTGCCAGCAGTCCTCTGACTAGCCGCCGCTACGAGCAGTACTTC. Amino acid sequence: CASSPLTSRRYEQYF. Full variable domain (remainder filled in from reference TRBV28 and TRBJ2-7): DVKVTQSSRYLVKRTGEKVFLECVQDMDHENMFWYRQDPGLGLRLIYFSYDVKMKEKGDIPEGYSVSREKKERFSLILESASTNQTSMYLCASSPLTSRRYEQYFGPGTRLTVT.

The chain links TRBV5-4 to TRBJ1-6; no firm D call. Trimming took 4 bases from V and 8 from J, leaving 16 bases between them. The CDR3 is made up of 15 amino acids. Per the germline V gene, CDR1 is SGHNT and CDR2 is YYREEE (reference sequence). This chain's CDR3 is CASSQGRGGYSPLHF. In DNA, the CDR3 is TGTGCCAGCAGCCAAGGACGAGGCGGGTATTCACCCCTCCACTTT.

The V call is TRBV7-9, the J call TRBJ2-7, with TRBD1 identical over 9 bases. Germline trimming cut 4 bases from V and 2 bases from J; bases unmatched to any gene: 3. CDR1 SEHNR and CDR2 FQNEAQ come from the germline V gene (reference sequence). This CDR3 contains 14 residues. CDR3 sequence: CASSSGTGTYEQYF. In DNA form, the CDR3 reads TGTGCCAGCAGCTCGGGGACAGGGACCTACGAGCAGTACTTC.

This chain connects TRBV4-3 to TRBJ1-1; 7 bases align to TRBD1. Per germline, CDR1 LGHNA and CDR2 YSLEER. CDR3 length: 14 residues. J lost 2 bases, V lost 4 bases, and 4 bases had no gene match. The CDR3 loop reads CASSRGQTNTEAFF. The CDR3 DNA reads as TGCGCCAGCAGCCGGGGACAGACAAACACTGAAGCTTTCTTT.

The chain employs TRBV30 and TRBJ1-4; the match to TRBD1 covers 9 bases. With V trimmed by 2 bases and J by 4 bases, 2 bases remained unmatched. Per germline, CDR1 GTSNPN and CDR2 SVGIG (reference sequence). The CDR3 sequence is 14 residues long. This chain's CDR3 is CAWSLTGGNEKLFF. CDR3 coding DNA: TGTGCCTGGAGTTTGACAGGGGGTAATGAAAAACTGTTTTTT. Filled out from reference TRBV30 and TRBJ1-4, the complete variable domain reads SQTIHQWPATLVQPVGSPLSLECTVEGTSNPNLYWYRQAAGRGLQLLFYSVGIGQISSEVPQNLSASRPQDRQFILSSKKLLLSDSGFYLCAWSLTGGNEKLFFGSGTQLSVL.

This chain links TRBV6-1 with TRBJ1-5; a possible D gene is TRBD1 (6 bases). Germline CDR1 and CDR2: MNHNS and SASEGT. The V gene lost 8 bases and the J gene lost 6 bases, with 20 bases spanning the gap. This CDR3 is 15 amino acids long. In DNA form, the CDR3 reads TGTGCCAGCGGAGAGATAACAGGGTTTATTCAGCCCCAGCATTTT. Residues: CASGEITGFIQPQHF.

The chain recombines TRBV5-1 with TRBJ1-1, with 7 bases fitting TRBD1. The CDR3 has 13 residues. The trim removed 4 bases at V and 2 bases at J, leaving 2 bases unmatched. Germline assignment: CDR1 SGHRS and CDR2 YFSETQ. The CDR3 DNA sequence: TGCGCCAGCAGCGGGACAGTAAACACTGAAGCTTTCTTT. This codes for CASSGTVNTEAFF.

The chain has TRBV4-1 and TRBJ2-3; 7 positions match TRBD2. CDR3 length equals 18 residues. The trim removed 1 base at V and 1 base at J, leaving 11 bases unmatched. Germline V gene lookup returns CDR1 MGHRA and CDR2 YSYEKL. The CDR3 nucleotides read TGCGCCAGCAGCCAAGGGGGGGGAGCAGTTGAGGGCACAGATACGCAGTATTTT. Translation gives CASSQGGGAVEGTDTQYF.

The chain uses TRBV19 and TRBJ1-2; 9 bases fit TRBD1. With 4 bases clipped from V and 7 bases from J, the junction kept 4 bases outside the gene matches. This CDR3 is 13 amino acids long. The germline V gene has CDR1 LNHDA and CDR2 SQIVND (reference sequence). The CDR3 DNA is TGTGCCAGTAGTACCCACAGGGGGCTTGGCTACACCTTC. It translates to CASSTHRGLGYTF. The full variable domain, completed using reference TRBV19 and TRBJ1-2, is DGGITQSPKYLFRKEGQNVTLSCEQNLNHDAMYWYRQDPGQGLRLIYYSQIVNDFQKGDIAEGYSVSREKKESFPLTVTSAQKNPTAFYLCASSTHRGLGYTFGSGTRLTVV.

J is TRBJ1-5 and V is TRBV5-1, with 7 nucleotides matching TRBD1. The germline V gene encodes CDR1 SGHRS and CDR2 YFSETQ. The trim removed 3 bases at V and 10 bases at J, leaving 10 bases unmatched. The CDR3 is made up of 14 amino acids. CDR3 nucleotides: TGCGCCAGCAGCTGGGACAGTGCTTGGGGTCCCCAGCATTTT. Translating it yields CASSWDSAWGPQHF.

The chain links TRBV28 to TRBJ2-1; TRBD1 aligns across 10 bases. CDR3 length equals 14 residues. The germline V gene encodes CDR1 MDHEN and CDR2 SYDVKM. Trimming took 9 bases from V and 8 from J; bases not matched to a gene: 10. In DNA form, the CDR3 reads TGTGCCAGTCGCCCGGACAGGGGGAGGGATGAGCAGTTCTTC. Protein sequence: CASRPDRGRDEQFF.

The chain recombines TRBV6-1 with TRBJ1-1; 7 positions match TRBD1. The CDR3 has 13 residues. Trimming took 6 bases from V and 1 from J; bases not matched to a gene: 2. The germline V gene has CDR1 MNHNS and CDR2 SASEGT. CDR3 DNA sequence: TGTGCCAGCAGAGGACAGGAGAACACTGAAGCTTTCTTT. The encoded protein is CASRGQENTEAFF.

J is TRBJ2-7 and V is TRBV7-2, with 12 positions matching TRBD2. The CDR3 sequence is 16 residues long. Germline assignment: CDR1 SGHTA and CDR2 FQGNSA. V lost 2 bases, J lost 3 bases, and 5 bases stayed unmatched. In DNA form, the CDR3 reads TGTGCCAGCAGCTTATCGGGACTAGCGGGCCTCTACGAGCAGTACTTC. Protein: CASSLSGLAGLYEQYF.

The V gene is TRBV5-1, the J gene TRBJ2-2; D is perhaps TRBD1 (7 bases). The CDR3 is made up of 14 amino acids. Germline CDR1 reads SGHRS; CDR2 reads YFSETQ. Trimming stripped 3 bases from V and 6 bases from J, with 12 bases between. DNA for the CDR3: TGCGCCAGCAGCTGGGGGGACAGTGCCGGGGAGCTGTTTTTT. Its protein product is CASSWGDSAGELFF. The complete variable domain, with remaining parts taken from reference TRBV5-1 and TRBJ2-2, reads KAGVTQTPRYLIKTRGQQVTLSCSPISGHRSVSWYQQTPGQGLQFLFEYFSETQRNKGNFPGRFSGRQFSNSRSEMNVSTLELGDSALYLCASSWGDSAGELFFGEGSRLTVL.

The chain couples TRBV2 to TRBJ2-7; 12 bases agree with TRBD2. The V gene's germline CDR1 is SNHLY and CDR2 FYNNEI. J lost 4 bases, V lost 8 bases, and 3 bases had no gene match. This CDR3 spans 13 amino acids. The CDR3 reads CASASGRAYEQYF. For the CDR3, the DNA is TGTGCCAGCGCTAGCGGGAGGGCATACGAGCAGTACTTC.

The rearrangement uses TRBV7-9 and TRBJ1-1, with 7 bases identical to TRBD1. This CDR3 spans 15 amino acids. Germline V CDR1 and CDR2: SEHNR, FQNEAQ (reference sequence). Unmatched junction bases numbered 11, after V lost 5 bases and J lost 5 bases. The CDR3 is CASSTFTGVGTEAFF. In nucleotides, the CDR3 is TGTGCCAGCAGCACCTTCACAGGGGTCGGAACTGAAGCTTTCTTT.

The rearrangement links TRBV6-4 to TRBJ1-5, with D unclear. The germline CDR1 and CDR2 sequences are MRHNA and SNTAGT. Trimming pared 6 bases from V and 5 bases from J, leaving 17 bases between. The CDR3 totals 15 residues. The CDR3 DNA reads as TGTGCCAGCAGCCTTCTGAGGGTTTTCGATCAGCCCCAGCATTTT. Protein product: CASSLLRVFDQPQHF.

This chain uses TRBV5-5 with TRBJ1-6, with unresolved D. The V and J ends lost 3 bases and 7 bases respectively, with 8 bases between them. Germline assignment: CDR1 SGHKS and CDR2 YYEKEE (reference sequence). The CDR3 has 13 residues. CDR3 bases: TGTGCCAGCAGCTGGTTCAGAAATTCACCCCTCCACTTT. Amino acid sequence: CASSWFRNSPLHF.

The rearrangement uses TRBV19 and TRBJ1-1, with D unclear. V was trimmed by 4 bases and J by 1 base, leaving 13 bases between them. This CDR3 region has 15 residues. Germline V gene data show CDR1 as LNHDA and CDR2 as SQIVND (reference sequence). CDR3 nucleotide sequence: TGTGCCAGTAGTACCCAGGCGGGGAAGAACACTGAAGCTTTCTTT. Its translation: CASSTQAGKNTEAFF.

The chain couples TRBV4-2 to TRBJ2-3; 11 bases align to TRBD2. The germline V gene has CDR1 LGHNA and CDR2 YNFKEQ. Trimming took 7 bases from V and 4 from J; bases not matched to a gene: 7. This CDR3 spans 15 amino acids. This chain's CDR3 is CASTPSGRSSDTQYF. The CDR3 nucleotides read TGTGCCAGCACCCCTAGCGGGAGGTCGTCAGATACGCAGTATTTT.

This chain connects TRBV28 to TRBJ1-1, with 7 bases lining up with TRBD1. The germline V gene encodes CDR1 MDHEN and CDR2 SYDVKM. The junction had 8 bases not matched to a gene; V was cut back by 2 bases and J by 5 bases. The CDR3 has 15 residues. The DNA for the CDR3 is TGTGCCAGCAGTTTACGACAGGGATTGGGGACTGAAGCTTTCTTT. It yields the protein CASSLRQGLGTEAFF.

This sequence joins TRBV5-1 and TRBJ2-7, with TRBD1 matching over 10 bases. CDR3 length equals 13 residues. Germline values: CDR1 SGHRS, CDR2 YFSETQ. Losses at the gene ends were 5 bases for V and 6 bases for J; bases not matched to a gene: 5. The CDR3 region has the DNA TGCGCCAGCAGTGACAGGGGGCAAGGCGAGCAGTACTTC. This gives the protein CASSDRGQGEQYF.

The CDR3 DNA follows: TGTGCCATCAGAGTCGGGACAAAGTCTAACTATGGCTACACCTTC. Its protein is CAIRVGTKSNYGYTF. V usage is TRBV10-3 and J usage is TRBJ1-2; tentatively, D is TRBD1 (6 bases). Looked up from germline, CDR1 is ENHRY and CDR2 is SYGVKD. CDR3 length: 15 residues. V lost 6 bases to trimming and J lost 0 bases, with 14 bases between them.

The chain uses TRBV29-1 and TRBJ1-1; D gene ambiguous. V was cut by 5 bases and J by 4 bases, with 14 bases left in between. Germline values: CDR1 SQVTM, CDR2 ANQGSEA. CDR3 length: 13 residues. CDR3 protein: CSVFPMRITEAFF. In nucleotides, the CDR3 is TGCAGCGTTTTTCCCATGAGGATCACTGAAGCTTTCTTT.

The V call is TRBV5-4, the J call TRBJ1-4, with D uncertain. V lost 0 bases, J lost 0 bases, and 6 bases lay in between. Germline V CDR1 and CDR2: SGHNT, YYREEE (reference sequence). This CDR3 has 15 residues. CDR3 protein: CASSLGSPTNEKLFF. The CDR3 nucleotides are TGTGCCAGCAGCTTGGGCAGTCCAACTAATGAAAAACTGTTTTTT.

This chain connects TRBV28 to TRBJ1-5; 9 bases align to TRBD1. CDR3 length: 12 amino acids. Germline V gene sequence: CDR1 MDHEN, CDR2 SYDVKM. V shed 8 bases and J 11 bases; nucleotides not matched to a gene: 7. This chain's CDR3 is CASQGQGSTQHF. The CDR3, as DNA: TGTGCCAGCCAGGGACAGGGAAGCACCCAGCATTTT.

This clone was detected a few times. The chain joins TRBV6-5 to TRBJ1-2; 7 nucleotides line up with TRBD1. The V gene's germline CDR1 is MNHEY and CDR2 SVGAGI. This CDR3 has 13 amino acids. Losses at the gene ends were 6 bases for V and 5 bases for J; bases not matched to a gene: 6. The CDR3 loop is CASRRQGGYGYTF. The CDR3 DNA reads TGTGCCAGCAGGCGACAGGGTGGTTATGGCTACACCTTC.

CDR3 residues: CASSPAGRGAGFQETQYF. CDR3 bases: TGTGCCAGCTCACCGGCCGGGCGGGGGGCGGGATTCCAAGAGACCCAGTACTTC. V and J are TRBV5-6 and TRBJ2-5, with 8 bases matching TRBD2. Germline CDR1 and CDR2: SGHDT and YYEEEE. V lost 7 bases and J lost 1; bases outside the gene matches: 18. The CDR3 contains 18 residues.

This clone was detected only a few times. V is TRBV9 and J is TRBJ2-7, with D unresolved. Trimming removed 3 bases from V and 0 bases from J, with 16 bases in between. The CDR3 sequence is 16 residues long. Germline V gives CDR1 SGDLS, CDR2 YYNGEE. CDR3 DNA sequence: TGTGCCAGCAGCGCCAGATCGACGGCTAGCTCCTACGAGCAGTACTTC. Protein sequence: CASSARSTASSYEQYF.